These T cell receptor beta chains were read from a single sample in a study of control samples from healthy donors and cancer patients. Sequencing was performed with immunoSEQ multiplex PCR; in TCRdb, only in-frame clones are kept and a portion is missing. The sample shows 120,000 to 150,000 clones, 91% of them seen only once. The sequencing input was blood. The receptors were gathered from a man younger than 35 in good health. Both conserved end residues are part of each CDR3. A D gene is named only where the DNA matches it firmly. Clone size is shown for a subset of rows, as once, few, many or a class of expanded clone.

D: NA
length: 16
J: TRBJ2-2
size: NA
V: TRBV30
CDR3: CAWSALPGGNTGELFF
DNA: TGTGCCTGGAGTGCCCTCCCCGGGGGGAACACCGGGGAGCTGTTTTTT

D: NA
length: 15
J: TRBJ2-7
size: NA
V: TRBV7-9
CDR3: CASSLGQPGSYEQYF
DNA: TGTGCCAGCAGCTTAGGGCAGCCAGGCTCCTACGAGCAGTACTTC

D: TRBD2
length: 16
J: TRBJ2-1
size: few
V: TRBV3-1/TRBV3-2
CDR3: CASSPTSGGDGHEQFF
DNA: TGTGCCAGCAGCCCTACTAGCGGGGGGGATGGGCATGAGCAGTTCTTC

D: NA
length: 13
J: TRBJ1-2
size: NA
V: TRBV18
CDR3: CASSTLGNYGYTF
DNA: TGTGCCAGCTCAACGCTGGGCAACTATGGCTACACCTTC

D: TRBD1
length: 15
J: TRBJ1-1
size: NA
V: TRBV6-1
CDR3: CASSEIDRGSTEAFF
DNA: TGTGCCAGCAGTGAAATCGACAGGGGTAGCACTGAAGCTTTCTTT

D: TRBD1
length: 13
J: TRBJ1-1
size: once
V: TRBV5-1
CDR3: CASSVGQGSRAFF
DNA: TGCGCCAGCAGCGTCGGACAGGGGTCCCGAGCTTTCTTT

D: NA
length: 14
J: TRBJ1-5
size: NA
V: TRBV2
CDR3: CASSGAIGNQPQHF
DNA: TGTGCCAGCAGTGGGGCCATCGGCAATCAGCCCCAGCATTTT

D: NA
length: 13
J: TRBJ1-1
size: NA
V: TRBV29-1
CDR3: CSVEVAGITEAFF
DNA: TGCAGCGTTGAAGTGGCGGGGATCACTGAAGCTTTCTTT

D: NA
length: 15
J: TRBJ2-1
size: NA
V: TRBV29-1
CDR3: CSVEDGGDRYNEQFF
DNA: TGCAGCGTTGAAGACGGCGGGGACCGCTACAATGAGCAGTTCTTC

D: NA
length: 15
J: TRBJ2-3
size: NA
V: TRBV19
CDR3: CASSPRTGFTDTQYF
DNA: TGTGCCAGTAGTCCCCGCACAGGGTTCACAGATACGCAGTATTTT

D: NA
length: 15
J: TRBJ2-7
size: NA
V: TRBV7-3
CDR3: CASTRGDCTPYEQYF
DNA: TGTGCCAGCACCAGGGGAGACTGCACGCCCTACGAGCAGTACTTC

D: TRBD1
length: 16
J: TRBJ1-4
size: NA
V: TRBV9
CDR3: CASSVAGTADLEKLFF
DNA: TGTGCCAGCAGCGTAGCTGGGACAGCGGATCTGGAAAAACTGTTTTTT

D: TRBD1
length: 17
J: TRBJ1-1
size: few
V: TRBV4-3
CDR3: CASSLRPGQGGNTEAFF
DNA: TGCGCCAGCAGCCTACGTCCGGGACAGGGGGGGAACACTGAAGCTTTCTTT

D: NA
length: 16
J: TRBJ1-4
size: NA
V: TRBV5-1
CDR3: CASSWDWKATNEKLFF
DNA: TGCGCCAGCAGCTGGGATTGGAAAGCAACTAATGAAAAACTGTTTTTT

D: NA
length: 16
J: TRBJ1-2
size: NA
V: TRBV7-9
CDR3: CASSSHAQEHPYGYTF
DNA: TGTGCCAGCAGCTCCCATGCACAGGAGCATCCCTATGGCTACACCTTC

D: TRBD2
length: 16
J: TRBJ2-1
size: NA
V: TRBV4-1
CDR3: CASSTGTSVPDNEQFF
DNA: TGCGCCAGCAGCACAGGGACTAGCGTCCCCGACAATGAGCAGTTCTTC

D: TRBD1
length: 13
J: TRBJ1-4
size: NA
V: TRBV28
CDR3: CASNKRDSEKLFF
DNA: TGTGCCAGCAACAAAAGGGACAGCGAAAAACTGTTTTTT

D: TRBD1
length: 17
J: TRBJ1-1
size: NA
V: TRBV11-2
CDR3: CASSPRQGEPMNTEAFF
DNA: TGTGCCAGCAGCCCGCGACAGGGGGAGCCCATGAACACTGAAGCTTTCTTT

D: NA
length: 13
J: TRBJ2-5
size: NA
V: TRBV29-1
CDR3: CSATELAGETQYF
DNA: TGCAGCGCCACCGAGCTGGCGGGAGAGACCCAGTACTTC

D: NA
length: 15
J: TRBJ1-1
size: NA
V: TRBV27
CDR3: CASSSFLGVNTEAFF
DNA: TGTGCCAGCAGTTCCTTTCTTGGGGTAAACACTGAAGCTTTCTTT

D: NA
length: 17
J: TRBJ1-6
size: NA
V: TRBV6-6
CDR3: CASSLKGGRANNSPLHF
DNA: TGTGCCAGCAGTCTGAAGGGAGGTCGGGCCAATAATTCACCCCTCCACTTT

D: NA
length: 15
J: TRBJ1-1
size: NA
V: TRBV2
CDR3: CASSPTHQLGTEAFF
DNA: TGTGCCAGCAGCCCTACACACCAACTTGGAACTGAAGCTTTCTTT

D: NA
length: 14
J: TRBJ2-7
size: NA
V: TRBV5-1
CDR3: CASSLGTYSYEQYF
DNA: TGCGCCAGCAGCTTAGGGACCTATTCCTACGAGCAGTACTTC

D: TRBD1
length: 16
J: TRBJ2-2
size: NA
V: TRBV29-1
CDR3: CSVSYTGQGGTGELFF
DNA: TGCAGCGTTAGCTACACGGGACAGGGGGGGACCGGGGAGCTGTTTTTT

D: TRBD1
length: 14
J: TRBJ1-2
size: NA
V: TRBV19
CDR3: CASLSGQPVYGYTF
DNA: TGTGCCAGTCTTTCGGGACAGCCGGTCTATGGCTACACCTTC

D: NA
length: 15
J: TRBJ1-5
size: NA
V: TRBV28
CDR3: CASSFVGPNNQPQHF
DNA: TGTGCCAGCAGTTTCGTTGGGCCGAACAATCAGCCCCAGCATTTT

D: NA
length: 13
J: TRBJ1-2
size: once
V: TRBV6-5
CDR3: CASSPGPDYGYTF
DNA: TGTGCCAGCAGCCCAGGGCCGGACTATGGCTACACCTTC

D: TRBD1
length: 17
J: TRBJ1-5
size: NA
V: TRBV18
CDR3: CASSPPVNRGSSQPQHF
DNA: TGTGCCAGCTCACCACCGGTTAACAGGGGGTCGAGTCAGCCCCAGCATTTT

D: NA
length: 15
J: TRBJ1-5
size: NA
V: TRBV6-2/TRBV6-3
CDR3: CASSSQDIGNQPQHF
DNA: TGTGCCAGCAGTTCCCAGGACATCGGCAATCAGCCCCAGCATTTT

D: NA
length: 12
J: TRBJ2-7
size: NA
V: TRBV7-8
CDR3: CASSPLSHEQYF
DNA: TGTGCCAGCAGCCCCCTCAGCCACGAGCAGTACTTC

D: TRBD1
length: 14
J: TRBJ2-7
size: NA
V: TRBV27
CDR3: CASSLGTGVPEQYF
DNA: TGTGCCAGCAGTTTGGGGACAGGGGTTCCCGAGCAGTACTTC

D: NA
length: 12
J: TRBJ1-1
size: NA
V: TRBV11-2
CDR3: CASSLDVLKAFF
DNA: TGTGCCAGCAGCCTGGACGTTCTGAAAGCTTTCTTT

D: NA
length: 16
J: TRBJ1-2
size: NA
V: TRBV4-2
CDR3: CASSKGEGTHLAGYTF
DNA: TGTGCCAGCAGCAAGGGGGAGGGGACACACCTGGCTGGCTACACCTTC

D: TRBD2
length: 16
J: TRBJ2-1
size: many
V: TRBV7-3
CDR3: CASSFFSGSSYNEQFF
DNA: TGTGCCAGCAGCTTCTTTAGCGGGTCCTCCTACAATGAGCAGTTCTTC

D: NA
length: 14
J: TRBJ1-2
size: once
V: TRBV6-5
CDR3: CASRWGGSNYGYTF
DNA: TGTGCCAGCAGGTGGGGGGGATCGAACTATGGCTACACCTTC

D: TRBD1
length: 15
J: TRBJ1-5
size: NA
V: TRBV19
CDR3: CASSPGTGPNQPQHF
DNA: TGTGCCAGTAGCCCCGGGACAGGGCCCAATCAGCCCCAGCATTTT

D: TRBD1
length: 15
J: TRBJ2-1
size: NA
V: TRBV24-1
CDR3: CATADRDRGYNEQFF
DNA: TGTGCCACGGCCGACCGGGACAGGGGGTATAATGAGCAGTTCTTC

D: NA
length: 16
J: TRBJ2-6
size: NA
V: TRBV5-1
CDR3: CASSLVVSSGANVLTF
DNA: TGCGCCAGCAGCTTGGTAGTAAGCTCTGGGGCCAACGTCCTGACTTTC

D: NA
length: 14
J: TRBJ2-1
size: NA
V: TRBV27
CDR3: CASSSRDGYNEQFF
DNA: TGTGCCAGCAGTTCCCGGGACGGCTACAATGAGCAGTTCTTC

D: NA
length: 14
J: TRBJ1-2
size: few
V: TRBV23-1
CDR3: CASRPRTAFYGYTF
DNA: TGCGCCAGCAGACCCCGGACAGCTTTCTATGGCTACACCTTC

D: NA
length: 15
J: TRBJ1-4
size: NA
V: TRBV14
CDR3: CASSQDGSVREKLFF
DNA: TGTGCCAGCAGCCAAGACGGGTCAGTTCGGGAAAAACTGTTTTTT

D: TRBD1
length: 14
J: TRBJ2-2
size: NA
V: TRBV28
CDR3: CASIRTGITGELFF
DNA: TGTGCCAGCATTCGGACAGGGATCACCGGGGAGCTGTTTTTT

D: TRBD1
length: 14
J: TRBJ2-7
size: NA
V: TRBV27
CDR3: CASSARGPSYEQYF
DNA: TGTGCCAGCAGTGCTAGGGGGCCGTCCTACGAGCAGTACTTC

D: NA
length: 15
J: TRBJ2-5
size: NA
V: TRBV25-1
CDR3: CASSEWAEYQETQYF
DNA: TGTGCCAGCAGTGAATGGGCGGAGTACCAAGAGACCCAGTACTTC

D: NA
length: 14
J: TRBJ2-1
size: NA
V: TRBV6-2/TRBV6-3
CDR3: CASSWAASTNEQFF
DNA: TGTGCCAGCAGTTGGGCCGCTTCAACCAATGAGCAGTTCTTC

D: TRBD1
length: 14
J: TRBJ1-2
size: NA
V: TRBV6-5
CDR3: CASSSNQGEEGYTF
DNA: TGTGCCAGCAGCTCTAATCAGGGGGAAGAAGGCTACACCTTC

D: NA
length: 14
J: TRBJ1-2
size: once
V: TRBV29-1
CDR3: CSVEDRGEGYGYTF
DNA: TGCAGCGTTGAAGATCGGGGGGAAGGCTATGGCTACACCTTC

D: TRBD1
length: 16
J: TRBJ2-1
size: NA
V: TRBV6-5
CDR3: CASSWTGGEHYNEQFF
DNA: TGTGCCAGCAGTTGGACAGGGGGTGAGCACTACAATGAGCAGTTCTTC

D: TRBD2
length: 16
J: TRBJ2-1
size: NA
V: TRBV7-2
CDR3: CASSLAPGGAGNEQFF
DNA: TGTGCCAGCAGCTTAGCCCCCGGGGGGGCAGGCAATGAGCAGTTCTTC

D: NA
length: 14
J: TRBJ1-1
size: NA
V: TRBV4-1
CDR3: CASSQPIGNTEAFF
DNA: TGCGCCAGCAGCCAACCGATAGGGAACACTGAAGCTTTCTTT

D: NA
length: 17
J: TRBJ1-6
size: NA
V: TRBV19
CDR3: CASSIGGLGLANSPLHF
DNA: TGTGCCAGTAGTATAGGGGGGCTAGGACTCGCCAATTCACCCCTCCACTTT